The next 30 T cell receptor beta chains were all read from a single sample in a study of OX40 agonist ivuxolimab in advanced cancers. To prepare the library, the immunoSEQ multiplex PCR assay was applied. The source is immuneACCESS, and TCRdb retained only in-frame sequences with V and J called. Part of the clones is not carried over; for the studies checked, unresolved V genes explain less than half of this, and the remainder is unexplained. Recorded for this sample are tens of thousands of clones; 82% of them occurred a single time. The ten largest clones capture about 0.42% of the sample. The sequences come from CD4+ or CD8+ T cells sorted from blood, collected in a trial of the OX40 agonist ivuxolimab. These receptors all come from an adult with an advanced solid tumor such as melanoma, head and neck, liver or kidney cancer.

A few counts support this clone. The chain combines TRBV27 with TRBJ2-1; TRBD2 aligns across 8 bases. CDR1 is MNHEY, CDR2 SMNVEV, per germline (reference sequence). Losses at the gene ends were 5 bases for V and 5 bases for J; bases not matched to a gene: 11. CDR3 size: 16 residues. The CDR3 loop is CASSPTRAGGNNEQFF. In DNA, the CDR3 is TGTGCCAGCAGTCCGACCCGCGCGGGAGGTAACAATGAGCAGTTCTTC.

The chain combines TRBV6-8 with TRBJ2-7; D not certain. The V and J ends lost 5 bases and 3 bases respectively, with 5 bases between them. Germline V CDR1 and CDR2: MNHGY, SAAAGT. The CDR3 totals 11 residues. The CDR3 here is CASSGYYEQYF. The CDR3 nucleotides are TGTGCCAGCAGTGGGTACTACGAGCAGTACTTC.

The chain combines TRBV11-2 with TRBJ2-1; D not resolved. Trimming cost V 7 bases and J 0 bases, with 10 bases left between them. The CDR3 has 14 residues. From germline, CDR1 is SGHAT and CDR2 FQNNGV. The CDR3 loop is CASTVKSSYNEQFF. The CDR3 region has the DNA TGTGCCAGCACCGTAAAGAGCTCCTACAATGAGCAGTTCTTC.

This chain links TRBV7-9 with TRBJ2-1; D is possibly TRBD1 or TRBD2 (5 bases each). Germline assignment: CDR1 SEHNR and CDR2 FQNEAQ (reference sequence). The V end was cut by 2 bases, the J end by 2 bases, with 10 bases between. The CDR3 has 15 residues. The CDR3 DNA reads TGTGCCAGCAGCTTAAGAGGGGATCCCTACAATGAGCAGTTCTTC. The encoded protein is CASSLRGDPYNEQFF.

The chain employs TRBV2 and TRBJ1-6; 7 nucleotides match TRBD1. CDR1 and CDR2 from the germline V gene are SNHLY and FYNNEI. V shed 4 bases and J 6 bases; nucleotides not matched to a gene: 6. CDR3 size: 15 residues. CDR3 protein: CASSGDSKLNSPLHF. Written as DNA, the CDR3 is TGTGCCAGCAGTGGGGACAGCAAACTTAATTCACCCCTCCACTTT.

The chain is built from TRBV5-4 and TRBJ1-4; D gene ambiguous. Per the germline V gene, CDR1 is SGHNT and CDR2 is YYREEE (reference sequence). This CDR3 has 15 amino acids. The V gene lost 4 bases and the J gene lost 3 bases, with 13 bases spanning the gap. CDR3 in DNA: TGTGCCAGCAGCGCCTACGGAGAGGCTAATGAAAAACTGTTTTTT. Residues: CASSAYGEANEKLFF.

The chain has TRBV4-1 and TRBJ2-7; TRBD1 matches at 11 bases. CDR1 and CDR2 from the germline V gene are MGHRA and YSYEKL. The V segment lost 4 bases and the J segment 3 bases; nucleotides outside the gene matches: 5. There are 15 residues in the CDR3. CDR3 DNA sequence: TGCGCCAGCAGCCTTTTCGGGACAGGGGGCTACGAGCAGTACTTC. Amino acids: CASSLFGTGGYEQYF.

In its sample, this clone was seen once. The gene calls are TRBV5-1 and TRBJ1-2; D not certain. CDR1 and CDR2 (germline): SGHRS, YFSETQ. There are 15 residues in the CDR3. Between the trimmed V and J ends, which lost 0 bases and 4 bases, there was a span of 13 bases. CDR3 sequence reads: CASSLEVSPPYGYTF. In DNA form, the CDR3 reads TGCGCCAGCAGCTTGGAAGTCAGTCCCCCCTATGGCTACACCTTC.

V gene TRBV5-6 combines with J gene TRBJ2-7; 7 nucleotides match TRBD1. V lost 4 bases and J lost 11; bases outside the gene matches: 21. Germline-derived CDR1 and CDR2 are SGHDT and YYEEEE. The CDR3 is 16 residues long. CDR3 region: CASSGRQDRTGIYEYV. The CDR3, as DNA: TGTGCCAGCAGCGGGCGCCAGGACAGGACAGGAATTTATGAGTACGTC.

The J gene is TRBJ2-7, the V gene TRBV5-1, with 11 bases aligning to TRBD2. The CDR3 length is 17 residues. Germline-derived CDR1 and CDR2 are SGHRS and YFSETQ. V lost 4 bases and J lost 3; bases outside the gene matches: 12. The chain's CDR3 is CASSRAPSSGRIYEQYF. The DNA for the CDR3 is TGCGCCAGCAGCCGGGCCCCCTCTAGCGGGAGGATCTACGAGCAGTACTTC.

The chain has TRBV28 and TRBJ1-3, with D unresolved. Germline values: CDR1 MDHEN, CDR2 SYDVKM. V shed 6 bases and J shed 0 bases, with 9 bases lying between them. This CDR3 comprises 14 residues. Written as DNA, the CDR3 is TGTGCCAGCAGCTCTAGGACCTCTGGAAACACCATATATTTT. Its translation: CASSSRTSGNTIYF.

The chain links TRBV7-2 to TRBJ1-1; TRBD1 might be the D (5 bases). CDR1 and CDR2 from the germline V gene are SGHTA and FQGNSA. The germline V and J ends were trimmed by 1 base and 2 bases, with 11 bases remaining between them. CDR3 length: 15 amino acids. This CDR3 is CASSLDGGQNTEAFF. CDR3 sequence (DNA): TGTGCCAGCAGCTTAGACGGAGGACAAAACACTGAAGCTTTCTTT. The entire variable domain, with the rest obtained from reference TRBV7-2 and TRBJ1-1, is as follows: GAGVSQSPSNKVTEKGKDVELRCDPISGHTALYWYRQSLGQGLEFLIYFQGNSAPDKSGLPSDRFSAERTGGSVSTLTIQRTQQEDSAVYLCASSLDGGQNTEAFFGQGTRLTVV.

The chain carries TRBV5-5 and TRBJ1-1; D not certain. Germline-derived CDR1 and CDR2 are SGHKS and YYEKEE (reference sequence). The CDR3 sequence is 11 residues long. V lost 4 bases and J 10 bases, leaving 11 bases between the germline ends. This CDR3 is CASSADWVAFF. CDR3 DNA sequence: TGTGCCAGCAGCGCCGACTGGGTAGCTTTCTTT.

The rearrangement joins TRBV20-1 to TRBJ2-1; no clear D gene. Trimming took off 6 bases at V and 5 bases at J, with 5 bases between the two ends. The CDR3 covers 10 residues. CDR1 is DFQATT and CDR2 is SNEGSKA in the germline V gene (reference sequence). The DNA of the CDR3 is TGCAGTGCCTGGGACAATGAGCAGTTCTTC. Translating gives CSAWDNEQFF.

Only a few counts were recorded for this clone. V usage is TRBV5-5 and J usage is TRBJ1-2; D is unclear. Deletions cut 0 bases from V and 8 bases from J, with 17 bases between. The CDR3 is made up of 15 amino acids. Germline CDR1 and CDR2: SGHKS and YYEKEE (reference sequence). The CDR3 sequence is CASSLDVPNIGGYTF. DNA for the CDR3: TGTGCCAGCAGCTTGGACGTCCCGAATATAGGGGGCTACACCTTC.

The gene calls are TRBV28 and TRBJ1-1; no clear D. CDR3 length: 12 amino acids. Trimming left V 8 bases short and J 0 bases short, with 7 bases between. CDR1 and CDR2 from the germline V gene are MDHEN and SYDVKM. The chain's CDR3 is CASGGLNTEAFF. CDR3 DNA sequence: TGTGCCAGCGGAGGCCTGAACACTGAAGCTTTCTTT.

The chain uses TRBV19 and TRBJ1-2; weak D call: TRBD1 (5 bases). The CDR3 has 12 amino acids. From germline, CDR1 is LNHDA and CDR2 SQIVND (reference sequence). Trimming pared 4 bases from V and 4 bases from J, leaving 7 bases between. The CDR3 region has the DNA TGTGCCAGTAGTAGCCAGGGCTATGGCTACACCTTC. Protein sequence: CASSSQGYGYTF.

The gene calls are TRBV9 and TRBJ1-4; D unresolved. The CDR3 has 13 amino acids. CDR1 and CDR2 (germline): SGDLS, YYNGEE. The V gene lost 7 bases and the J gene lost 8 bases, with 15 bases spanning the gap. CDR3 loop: CASGQAVGEKLFF. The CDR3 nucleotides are TGTGCCAGCGGTCAGGCCGTGGGGGAAAAACTGTTTTTT.

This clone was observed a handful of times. CDR3 sequence reads: CASSLNPKGLAGFNEQFF. The CDR3 nucleotides read TGTGCCAGCAGCTTAAATCCAAAGGGGCTAGCGGGATTCAATGAGCAGTTCTTC. The genes are TRBV7-2 and TRBJ2-1, with 9 bases identical to TRBD2. The CDR3 runs to 18 residues. The junction had 14 bases not matched to a gene; V was cut back by 2 bases and J by 6 bases. Germline lookup yields CDR1 SGHTA and CDR2 FQGNSA.

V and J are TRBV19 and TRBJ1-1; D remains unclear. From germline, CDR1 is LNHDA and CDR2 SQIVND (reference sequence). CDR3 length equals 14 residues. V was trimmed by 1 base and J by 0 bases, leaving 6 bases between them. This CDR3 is CASSIGLMNTEAFF. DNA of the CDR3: TGTGCCAGTAGTATAGGACTGATGAACACTGAAGCTTTCTTT.

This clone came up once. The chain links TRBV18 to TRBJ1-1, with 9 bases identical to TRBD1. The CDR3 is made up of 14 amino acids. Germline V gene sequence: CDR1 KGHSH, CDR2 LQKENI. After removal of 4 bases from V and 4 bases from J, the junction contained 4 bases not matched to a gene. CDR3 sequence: CASSRQGEGTEAFF. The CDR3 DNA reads TGTGCCAGCTCACGACAGGGGGAGGGCACTGAAGCTTTCTTT.

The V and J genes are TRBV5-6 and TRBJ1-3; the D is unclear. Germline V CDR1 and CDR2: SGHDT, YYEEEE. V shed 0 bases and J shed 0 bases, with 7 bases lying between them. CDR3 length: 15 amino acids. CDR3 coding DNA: TGTGCCAGCAGCTTGGACGGACGCTCTGGAAACACCATATATTTT. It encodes CASSLDGRSGNTIYF. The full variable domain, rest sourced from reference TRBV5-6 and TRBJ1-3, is DAGVTQSPTHLIKTRGQQVTLRCSPKSGHDTVSWYQQALGQGPQFIFQYYEEEERQRGNFPDRFSGHQFPNYSSELNVNALLLGDSALYLCASSLDGRSGNTIYFGEGSWLTVV.

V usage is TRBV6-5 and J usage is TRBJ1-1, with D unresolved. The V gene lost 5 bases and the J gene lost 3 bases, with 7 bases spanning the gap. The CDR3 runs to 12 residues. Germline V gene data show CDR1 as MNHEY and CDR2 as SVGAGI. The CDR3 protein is CASSRGYTEAFF. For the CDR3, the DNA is TGTGCCAGCAGTCGAGGTTACACTGAAGCTTTCTTT.

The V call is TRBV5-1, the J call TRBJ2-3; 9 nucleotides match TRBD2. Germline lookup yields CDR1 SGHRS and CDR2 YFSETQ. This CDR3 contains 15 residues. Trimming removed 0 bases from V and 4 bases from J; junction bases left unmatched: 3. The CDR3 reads CASSLVSGGADTQYF. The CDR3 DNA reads TGCGCCAGCAGCTTGGTTAGCGGGGGAGCAGATACGCAGTATTTT.

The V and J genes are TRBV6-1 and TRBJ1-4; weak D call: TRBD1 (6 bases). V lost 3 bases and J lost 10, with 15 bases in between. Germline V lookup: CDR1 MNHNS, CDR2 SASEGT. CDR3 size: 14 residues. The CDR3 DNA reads TGTGCCAGCAGTGAGGCCTTTGGGGGGCCAAAACTGTTTTTT. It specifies CASSEAFGGPKLFF.

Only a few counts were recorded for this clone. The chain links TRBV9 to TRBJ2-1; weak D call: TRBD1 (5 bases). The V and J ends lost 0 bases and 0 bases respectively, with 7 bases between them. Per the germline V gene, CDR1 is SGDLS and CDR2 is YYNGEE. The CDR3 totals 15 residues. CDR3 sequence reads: CASSVDRGSYNEQFF. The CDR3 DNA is TGTGCCAGCAGCGTAGATAGGGGCTCCTACAATGAGCAGTTCTTC.

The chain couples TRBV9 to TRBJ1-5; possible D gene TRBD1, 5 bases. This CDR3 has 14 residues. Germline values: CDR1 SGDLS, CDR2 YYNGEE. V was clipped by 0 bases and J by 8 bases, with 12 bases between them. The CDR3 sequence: CASSVGSGEEPQHF. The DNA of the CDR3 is TGTGCCAGCAGCGTAGGGTCGGGGGAAGAGCCCCAGCATTTT.

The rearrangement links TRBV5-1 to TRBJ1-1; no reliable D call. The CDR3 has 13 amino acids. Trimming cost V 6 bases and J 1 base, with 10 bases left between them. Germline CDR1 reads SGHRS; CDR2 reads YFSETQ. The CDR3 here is CASTLGSNTEAFF. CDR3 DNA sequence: TGCGCCAGCACCCTCGGATCGAACACTGAAGCTTTCTTT.

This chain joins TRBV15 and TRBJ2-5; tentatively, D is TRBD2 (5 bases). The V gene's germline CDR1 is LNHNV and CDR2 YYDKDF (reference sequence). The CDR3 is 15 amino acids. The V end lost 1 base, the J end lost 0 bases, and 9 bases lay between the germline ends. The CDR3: CATSRGQRHQETQYF. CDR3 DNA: TGTGCCACCAGCAGAGGCCAGCGGCACCAAGAGACCCAGTACTTC. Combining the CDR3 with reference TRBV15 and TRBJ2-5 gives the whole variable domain DAMVIQNPRYQVTQFGKPVTLSCSQTLNHNVMYWYQQKSSQAPKLLFHYYDKDFNNEADTPDNFQSRRPNTSFCFLDIRSPGLGDTAMYLCATSRGQRHQETQYFGPGTRLLVL.

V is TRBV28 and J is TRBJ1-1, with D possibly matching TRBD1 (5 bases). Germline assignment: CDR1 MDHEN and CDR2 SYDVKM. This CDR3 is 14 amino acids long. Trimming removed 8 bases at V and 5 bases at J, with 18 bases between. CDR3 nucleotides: TGTGCCAGCCTCTGGGGGGGAGTGGAGACTGAAGCTTTCTTT. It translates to CASLWGGVETEAFF. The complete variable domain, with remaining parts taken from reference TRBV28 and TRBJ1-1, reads DVKVTQSSRYLVKRTGEKVFLECVQDMDHENMFWYRQDPGLGLRLIYFSYDVKMKEKGDIPEGYSVSREKKERFSLILESASTNQTSMYLCASLWGGVETEAFFGQGTRLTVV.